This T cell receptor (beta chain) originates from a study of blood T cell repertoires in COVID-19. Study details: The samples span acute and convalescent COVID-19 from the United States, Italy and Spain.

Assay used: immunoSEQ multiplex PCR; TCRdb lists only in-frame clones, some missing. This sample yields roughly 100,000 clones, of which 89% are seen a single time; roughly 3.5% belongs to the top ten. Sequencing was performed on peripheral blood. The sequence came from a woman in her 70s with acute or convalescent COVID-19.

The CDR3 DNA is TGTGCCAGCGAGAGGGAACTAGCGGGAGCCCATGAGCAGTTCTTC. It encodes CASERELAGAHEQFF. The V and J genes are TRBV2 and TRBJ2-1; 11 bases fit TRBD2. Germline V gives CDR1 SNHLY, CDR2 FYNNEI. V trimming: 8 bases; J trimming: 8 bases; junction bases outside the gene matches: 11. This CDR3 contains 15 residues.